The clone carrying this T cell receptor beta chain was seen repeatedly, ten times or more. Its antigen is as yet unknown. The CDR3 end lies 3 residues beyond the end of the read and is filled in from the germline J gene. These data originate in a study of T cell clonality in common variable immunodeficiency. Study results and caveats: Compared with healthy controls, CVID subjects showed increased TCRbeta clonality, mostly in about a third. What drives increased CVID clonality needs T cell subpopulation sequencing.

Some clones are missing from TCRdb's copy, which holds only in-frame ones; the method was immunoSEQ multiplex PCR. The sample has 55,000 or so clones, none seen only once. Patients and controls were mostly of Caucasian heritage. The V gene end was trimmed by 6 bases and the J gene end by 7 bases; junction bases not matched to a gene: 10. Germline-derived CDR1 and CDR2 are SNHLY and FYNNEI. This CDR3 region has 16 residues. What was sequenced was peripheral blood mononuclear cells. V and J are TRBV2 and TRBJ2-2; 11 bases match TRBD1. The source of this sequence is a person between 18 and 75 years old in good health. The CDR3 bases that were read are TGTGCCAGCAGCGGACAGGGGGCGTCGGTTAGCGGGGAG. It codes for CASSGQGASVSGE. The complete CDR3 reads CASSGQGASVSGELFF.